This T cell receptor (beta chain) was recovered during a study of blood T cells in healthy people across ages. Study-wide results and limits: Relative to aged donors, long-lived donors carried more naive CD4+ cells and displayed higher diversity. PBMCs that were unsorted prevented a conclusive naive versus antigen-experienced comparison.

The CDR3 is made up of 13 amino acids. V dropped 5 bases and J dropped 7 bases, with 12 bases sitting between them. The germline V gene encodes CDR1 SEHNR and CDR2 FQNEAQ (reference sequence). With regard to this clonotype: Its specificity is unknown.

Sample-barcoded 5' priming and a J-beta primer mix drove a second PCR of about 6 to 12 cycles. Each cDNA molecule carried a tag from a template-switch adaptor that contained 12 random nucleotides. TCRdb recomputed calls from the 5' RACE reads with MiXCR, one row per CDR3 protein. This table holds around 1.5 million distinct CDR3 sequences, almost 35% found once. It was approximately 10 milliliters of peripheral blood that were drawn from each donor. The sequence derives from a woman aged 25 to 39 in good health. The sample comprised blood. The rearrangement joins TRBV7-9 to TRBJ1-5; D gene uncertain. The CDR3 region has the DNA TGTGCCAGCAGCGTAATCGGACCCCAGCCCCAGCATTTT. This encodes CASSVIGPQPQHF.